This TCR beta chain was observed in a study of blood T cell repertoires in COVID-19 (dated by TCRdb to 2018 to 2021). Study-level background: Samples covering the acute and convalescent phases of COVID-19 were provided by collaborators in the United States, Italy and Spain. The prospective study material was composed of cDNA or gDNA derived from T cells, B-cell-depleted T cells, or PBMCs. Deeply sampled blood TCRbeta repertoires from subjects exposed to, actively infected with, or recovered from COVID-19 were included in the dataset. A freely available public database, intended as a resource for researchers studying the immune response to SARS-CoV-2, is where the repertoires were released. The samples were drawn from two sources: the first 160 participants of the ongoing ImmuneRACE study, and 1,000 to 1,500 subjects contributed by 6 global collaborators. Sample metadata almost always included a de-identified subject ID, COVID-19 status, age in years and sex. Where available, HLA class I and class II types were taken from metadata supplied by the sample provider and were not determined by assay-based typing.

TCRbeta CDR3 regions were amplified from genomic DNA by means of the immunoSEQ Assay, a bias-controlled multiplex PCR. The authors processed their data as follows. The number of nucleated cells in each sample was estimated from the amplification of reference gene primers within the assay. To quantify the absolute abundance of each unique TCRbeta CDR3 rearrangement, sequence reads were collapsed and filtered. For each sample, productive Simpson clonality was calculated as the square root of Simpson's diversity index across productive rearrangements. TCRdb limited this immuneACCESS table to in-frame rearrangements with V and J called. A share of clones is missing; checked studies link under half to unresolved V genes, and the rest is unexplained. V and J calls and clone size are given by that table; D and trimming were obtained from the DNA. Within this sample are roughly 200,000 clones, with approximately 85% of them counted one time only. The ten biggest clones cover around 5% of the sample.

Enrolling through a virtual design, the prospective study's participants ranged in age from roughly 18 to 90 years and lived across about two dozen United States geographic areas. Cohort assignment in the prospective study relied on participant-reported clinical history from a screening survey and a study questionnaire. In the prospective study, mobile phlebotomists collected whole blood, serum and a nasopharyngeal or oropharyngeal swab from each participant. Additional blood draws and questionnaires over an approximately two-month period could optionally be provided by prospective study participants. Before DNA extraction, prospective study blood samples were shipped either frozen or at room temperature. V is pruned by 10 bases and J by 2 bases, leaving 5 bases of the junction without a gene match. CDR1 and CDR2 are drawn from the germline V gene (reference sequence): LNHDA, SQIVND. The CDR3 goes from the cysteine to the phenylalanine over 12 residues. The only DNA kept is the CDR3, 36 bases in frame from the first base.

Broad study findings and their caveats: The quantity of clinical and demographic metadata differed by source and by participant and was supplied without curation.

This clone was observed a single time. No cognate antigen has been identified for it. No much larger clone exists at a distance of one base, and base qualities are not known. This receptor was taken from a man aged 35 to 55 with acute COVID-19. Material: PBMCs or T cells enriched from blood (not recorded which). This chain joins TRBV19 to TRBJ2-7; 7 bases in the junction line up with TRBD1. The CDR3 region reads CATQDRTYEQYF. Here is the DNA: TGTGCCACCCAGGACAGGACCTACGAGCAGTACTTC.